This entry lists 21 T cell receptor beta chains sequenced from one sample in a study of radiation and T cells in renal cell carcinoma. Generated by immunoSEQ multiplex PCR, the TCRdb table keeps only in-frame clones and is missing some. The sample holds about 140,000 clones, roughly 83% seen once. The sample's time point: baseline pretreatment blood. The treatment here: 15 Gy SBRT to primary tumor, nephrectomy 4 weeks later. This material consisted of blood, taken from a patient whose treatment included radiotherapy and nephrectomy. The receptors derive from a woman aged 45-65 years with renal cell carcinoma.

The rearrangement links TRBV6-5 to TRBJ1-6; D may be TRBD1 (5 bases). Germline V gene lookup returns CDR1 MNHEY and CDR2 SVGAGI. Trimming cost V 5 bases and J 8 bases, with 7 bases left between them. CDR3 length: 12 amino acids. The CDR3 loop is CASSQGDSPLHF. The CDR3 nucleotides are TGTGCCAGCAGTCAGGGAGATTCACCCCTCCACTTT.

V is TRBV4-3 and J is TRBJ1-4; no definite D call. Per the germline V gene, CDR1 is LGHNA and CDR2 is YSLEER. V shed 0 bases and J shed 2 bases, with 7 bases lying between them. This CDR3 has 15 residues. Here the CDR3 reads CASSQDAETNEKLFF. DNA for the CDR3: TGCGCCAGCAGCCAAGACGCGGAGACTAATGAAAAACTGTTTTTT.

The rearrangement joins TRBV10-1 to TRBJ2-5; the match to TRBD1 covers 7 bases. The germline CDR1 and CDR2 sequences are WNHNN and SYGVQD (reference sequence). Germline trimming cut 6 bases from V and 7 bases from J; bases unmatched to any gene: 8. The CDR3 runs to 13 residues. CDR3 DNA sequence: TGCGCCAGCAGCCCCGACAGGGTCGGGACCCAGTACTTC. This sequence encodes CASSPDRVGTQYF.

V is TRBV20-1 and J is TRBJ2-7, with D hard to call. The CDR3 is 10 amino acids. Germline assignment: CDR1 DFQATT and CDR2 SNEGSKA (reference sequence). V was cut by 5 bases and J by 3 bases, with 5 bases left in between. The CDR3 sequence: CSALLYEQYF. CDR3 bases: TGCAGTGCTCTACTCTACGAGCAGTACTTC.

The chain couples TRBV6-6 to TRBJ1-4; no clear D. Trimming removed 7 bases at V and 8 bases at J, with 17 bases between. The CDR3 sequence is 14 residues long. Germline assignment: CDR1 MNHNY and CDR2 SVGAGI (reference sequence). CDR3 amino acids: CASIHPGLREKLFF. The CDR3 coding sequence is TGTGCCAGCATCCACCCGGGGTTGCGCGAAAAACTGTTTTTT.

In this sample, this clone turned up a few times. The chain couples TRBV5-4 to TRBJ2-5; TRBD2 matches at 8 bases. V was clipped by 4 bases and J by 5 bases; unmatched bases: 10. CDR3 length: 15 amino acids. Germline CDR1 is SGHNT and CDR2 is YYREEE (reference sequence). The CDR3 bases are TGTGCCAGCAGCCGGCGCTCTGCGGGGGGTGAGACCCAGTACTTC. This translates into CASSRRSAGGETQYF.

This sequence joins TRBV2 and TRBJ2-2, with D unclear. This CDR3 region has 12 residues. Trimming stripped 8 bases from V and 3 bases from J, with 7 bases between. Germline lookup yields CDR1 SNHLY and CDR2 FYNNEI. The CDR3 protein is CASGTYTGELFF. As DNA, the CDR3 is TGTGCCAGCGGTACATACACCGGGGAGCTGTTTTTT.

This clone has just one count. The V call is TRBV7-9, the J call TRBJ1-4, with TRBD1 identical over 8 bases. The V gene end was trimmed by 4 bases and the J gene end by 8 bases; junction bases not matched to a gene: 6. The germline gives CDR1 SEHNR, CDR2 FQNEAQ (reference sequence). The length of the CDR3 is 14 residues. CDR3 loop: CASSYGQGGEKLFF. CDR3 nucleotides: TGTGCCAGCAGCTACGGACAGGGTGGAGAAAAACTGTTTTTT. The full variable domain, in which reference TRBV7-9 and TRBJ1-4 provide the parts outside the CDR3, is DTGVSQNPRHKITKRGQNVTFRCDPISEHNRLYWYRQTLGQGPEFLTYFQNEAQLEKSRLLSDRFSAERPKGSFSTLEIQRTEQGDSAMYLCASSYGQGGEKLFFGSGTQLSVL.

This sequence joins TRBV4-2 and TRBJ2-7; D gene uncertain. The CDR3 has 16 residues. Germline V CDR1 and CDR2: LGHNA, YNFKEQ. Trimming shortened V by 1 base and J by 2 bases, and 15 bases separated the two germline ends. The CDR3 region is CASSQASTSAAYEQYF. The CDR3, as DNA: TGTGCCAGCAGCCAAGCTTCTACAAGCGCAGCCTACGAGCAGTACTTC.

The CDR3 reads CASSYGRSETQYF. The CDR3 region has the DNA TGTGCCAGCAGTTACGGACGTTCAGAGACCCAGTACTTC. V usage is TRBV6-5 and J usage is TRBJ2-5, with D unresolved. The V gene's germline CDR1 is MNHEY and CDR2 SVGAGI. The CDR3 runs 13 residues. V lost 2 bases, J lost 4 bases, and 8 bases lay in between.

This clone was picked up a small number of times. This sample includes further DNA sequences coding for the same CDR3. The V gene is TRBV5-6, the J gene TRBJ2-2; TRBD1 agrees at 8 bases. In germline, CDR1 is SGHDT, CDR2 YYEEEE. V shed 0 bases, J shed 3 bases, and the junction held 1 base outside the gene matches. The CDR3 runs to 15 residues. CDR3 sequence: CASSLVQGDTGELFF. The DNA of the CDR3 is TGTGCCAGCAGCTTGGTACAGGGGGACACCGGGGAGCTGTTTTTT.

J is TRBJ2-7 and V is TRBV7-2, with D uncertain. The CDR3 is 15 amino acids. The germline V gene has CDR1 SGHTA and CDR2 FQGNSA. The ends were cut back, 2 bases at V and 5 bases at J, with 16 bases in the middle. The CDR3 sequence is CASSLFGVSEHEQYF. The CDR3 DNA follows: TGTGCCAGCAGCTTATTTGGGGTTTCCGAGCACGAGCAGTACTTC.

The rearrangement joins TRBV2 to TRBJ2-3, with 9 bases lining up with TRBD1. Germline loops: CDR1 SNHLY, CDR2 FYNNEI. The trim removed 10 bases at V and 4 bases at J, leaving 12 bases unmatched. This CDR3 has 15 residues. CDR3 bases: TGTGCCACCGGGACAGGGTTTAGCTCTGCAGATACGCAGTATTTT. It yields the protein CATGTGFSSADTQYF. Combining the CDR3 with reference TRBV2 and TRBJ2-3 gives the whole variable domain EPEVTQTPSHQVTQMGQEVILRCVPISNHLYFYWYRQILGQKVEFLVSFYNNEISEKSEIFDDQFSVERPDGSNFTLKIRSTKLEDSAMYFCATGTGFSSADTQYFGPGTRLTVL.

This clone was counted many times. The gene calls are TRBV14 and TRBJ2-5; 8 nucleotides align to TRBD1. Germline CDR1 SGHDN, CDR2 FVKESK. The CDR3 totals 16 residues. V was clipped by 1 base and J by 7 bases; unmatched bases: 11. CDR3 bases: TGTGCCAGCAGCCAAGGTGGATCAGGGGGCGCGGGGACCCAGTACTTC. Translating it yields CASSQGGSGGAGTQYF.

The rearrangement links TRBV6-5 to TRBJ2-7; D may be TRBD1 (6 bases). Between the trimmed V and J ends, which lost 8 bases and 4 bases, there was a span of 21 bases. Germline V gene data show CDR1 as MNHEY and CDR2 as SVGAGI. This CDR3 region has 15 residues. The CDR3 coding sequence is TGTGCCAGCCGGTTCAGGGGTTCTCTTGAGTACGAGCAGTACTTC. Amino acid sequence: CASRFRGSLEYEQYF.

V is TRBV6-5 and J is TRBJ2-7, with D unresolved. The CDR3 runs 13 residues. V was clipped by 2 bases and J by 3 bases, with 8 bases between them. The germline V gene has CDR1 MNHEY and CDR2 SVGAGI. CDR3 nucleotides: TGTGCCAGCAGTTACCAGCCGAACTACGAGCAGTACTTC. As protein: CASSYQPNYEQYF.

This clone was counted once. This rearrangement joins TRBV7-9 to TRBJ2-5; D is undetermined. Looked up from germline, CDR1 is SEHNR and CDR2 is FQNEAQ (reference sequence). The CDR3 sequence is 15 residues long. Trimming removed 4 bases from V and 6 bases from J, with 18 bases in between. CDR3 loop: CASSSLNRVMKTQYF. The CDR3 DNA sequence: TGTGCCAGCAGCTCCTTAAATCGCGTTATGAAGACCCAGTACTTC.

This clone has a single count. The chain links TRBV11-3 to TRBJ1-6; tentatively, D is TRBD1 (5 bases). Germline V gene sequence: CDR1 SGHNT, CDR2 YENEEA. V dropped 5 bases and J dropped 7 bases, with 6 bases sitting between them. The CDR3 is made up of 12 amino acids. The CDR3 reads CASSRGNSPLHF. The CDR3, as DNA: TGTGCCAGCAGCCGGGGGAATTCACCCCTCCACTTT.

The CDR3 loop reads CASSVGPDRGETQYF. In nucleotides, the CDR3 is TGTGCCAGCAGCGTAGGGCCCGATCGGGGAGAGACCCAGTACTTC. The genes are TRBV9 and TRBJ2-5, with D maybe TRBD2 (5 bases). Germline V lookup: CDR1 SGDLS, CDR2 YYNGEE. Trimming pared 0 bases from V and 4 bases from J, leaving 13 bases between. The CDR3 length is 15 residues.

The gene calls are TRBV5-1 and TRBJ2-3; maybe TRBD1 (6 bases). Trimming took 0 bases from V and 1 from J, leaving 15 bases between them. The V gene's germline CDR1 is SGHRS and CDR2 YFSETQ. The CDR3 has 17 residues. The CDR3 nucleotides read TGCGCCAGCAGCTTGGGCCCCCGGGACACAGGCACAGATACGCAGTATTTT. Its protein is CASSLGPRDTGTDTQYF.

The CDR3 DNA is TGCGCCAGCGCAACCGTAACAGGGAGGACTGAAGCTTTCTTT. Amino acid sequence: CASATVTGRTEAFF. V is TRBV5-1 and J is TRBJ1-1, with D possibly matching TRBD1 (6 bases). The length of the CDR3 is 14 residues. In germline, CDR1 is SGHRS, CDR2 YFSETQ. The V end lost 7 bases, the J end lost 5 bases, and 18 bases lay between the germline ends.